The 19 T cell receptor beta chains below all came from one sample that was sequenced in a study of blood T cell repertoires in COVID-19. The data were produced by immunoSEQ multiplex PCR, yet TCRdb's version contains in-frame clones alone and is incomplete. This table has about 210,000 clones, 83% appearing once. Material for sequencing was peripheral blood. All receptors derive from a woman aged 45-65 years with acute or convalescent COVID-19.

The V call is TRBV18, the J call TRBJ2-3; D might be TRBD2 (5 bases). Trimming stripped 4 bases from V and 0 bases from J, with 20 bases between. Germline CDR1 reads KGHSH; CDR2 reads LQKENI. This CDR3 has 18 amino acids. The CDR3 here is CASSLSQRASSSTDTQYF. In nucleotides, the CDR3 is TGTGCCAGCTCACTATCCCAGAGGGCTAGCTCTAGCACAGATACGCAGTATTTT. The whole variable domain, remainder taken from reference TRBV18 and TRBJ2-3, is NAGVMQNPRHLVRRRGQEARLRCSPMKGHSHVYWYRQLPEEGLKFMVYLQKENIIDESGMPKERFSAEFPKEGPSILRIQQVVRGDSAAYFCASSLSQRASSSTDTQYFGPGTRLTVL.

The chain recombines TRBV18 with TRBJ2-7; D is uncertain. The CDR3 has 16 amino acids. Germline-derived CDR1 and CDR2 are KGHSH and LQKENI. V gave up 2 bases and J gave up 2 bases, with 16 bases separating them. Here the CDR3 DNA reads TGTGCCAGCTCACCAGTTAGCAGAAATGTGGCCTACGAGCAGTACTTC. It translates to CASSPVSRNVAYEQYF.

The gene calls are TRBV21-1 and TRBJ1-1. TRBV21-1 is a listed pseudogene. This CDR3 has 18 amino acids. This CDR3 reads CASPLGGDTRTLNTEAFF. The CDR3 nucleotides are TGTGCCAGCCCCTTAGGGGGGGACACCCGAACGCTGAACACTGAAGCTTTCTTT.

The rearrangement uses TRBV29-1 and TRBJ1-2, with TRBD1 identical over 7 bases. The CDR3 loop spans 17 amino acids. Looked up from germline, CDR1 is SQVTM and CDR2 is ANQGSEA. V was pared by 1 base and J by 6 bases, with 17 bases of the junction left unmatched. CDR3 sequence reads: CSVEGGTVVGPGDGYTF. The DNA for the CDR3 is TGCAGCGTTGAAGGGGGGACAGTGGTGGGTCCTGGCGATGGCTACACCTTC. Supplemented by reference TRBV29-1 and TRBJ1-2, the full variable domain reads SAVISQKPSRDICQRGTSLTIQCQVDSQVTMMFWYRQQPGQSLTLIATANQGSEATYESGFVIDKFPISRPNLTFSTLTVSNMSPEDSSIYLCSVEGGTVVGPGDGYTFGSGTRLTVV.

V usage is TRBV7-2 and J usage is TRBJ1-1; 10 nucleotides match TRBD1. The CDR3 runs to 16 residues. J gave up 1 base and V 3 bases, and 5 bases lay outside the gene matches. Per germline, CDR1 SGHTA and CDR2 FQGNSA. The CDR3, as DNA: TGTGCCAGCAGCTTGGGACAGGGGCGTGGGAACACTGAAGCTTTCTTT. It encodes CASSLGQGRGNTEAFF.

The V gene is TRBV6-4, the J gene TRBJ2-1; a possible D gene is TRBD2 (6 bases). CDR3 length equals 15 residues. Germline CDR1 and CDR2: MRHNA and SNTAGT. V was pared by 4 bases and J by 1 base, with 11 bases between. The CDR3, as DNA: TGTGCCAGCAGTGTCGAGGGAGGATCCTACAATGAGCAGTTCTTC. It translates to CASSVEGGSYNEQFF.

The V and J genes are TRBV29-1 and TRBJ1-3, with 8 bases aligning to TRBD1. The CDR3 spans 12 residues. Germline CDR1 is SQVTM and CDR2 is ANQGSEA. The J segment lost 8 bases and the V segment lost 5 bases, leaving 5 bases of the junction unmatched. The CDR3 loop reads CSVKDRVDTIYF. CDR3 in DNA: TGCAGCGTTAAGGACAGGGTTGACACCATATATTTT.

The genes are TRBV11-2 and TRBJ2-2, with D hard to call. Trimming removed 6 bases from V and 4 bases from J, with 15 bases in between. Germline CDR1 reads SGHAT; CDR2 reads FQNNGV. The length of the CDR3 is 15 residues. The CDR3 here is CASRRPAHRTGELFF. CDR3 DNA sequence: TGTGCCAGCAGACGTCCCGCGCATCGCACCGGGGAGCTGTTTTTT. Together with reference TRBV11-2 and TRBJ2-2, the CDR3 gives the full variable domain: EAGVAQSPRYKIIEKRQSVAFWCNPISGHATLYWYQQILGQGPKLLIQFQNNGVVDDSQLPKDRFSAERLKGVDSTLKIQPAKLEDSAVYLCASRRPAHRTGELFFGEGSRLTVL.

The table lists this clone with a few counts. Other nucleotide sequences from this sample produce the same CDR3. As DNA, the CDR3 is TGTGCCAGCAGCCAAGAACCCGGTAATTCACCCCTCCACTTT. It is translated as CASSQEPGNSPLHF. This chain connects TRBV3-1 (or the pseudogene TRBV3-2) to TRBJ1-6; D uncertain. The CDR3 extends over 14 amino acids. CDR1 is LGHDT and CDR2 is YNNKEL in the germline V gene (reference sequence). Trimming took 0 bases from V and 6 from J, leaving 6 bases between them.

This rearrangement joins TRBV5-1 to TRBJ2-1, with TRBD1 identical over 8 bases. J lost 4 bases, V lost 4 bases, and 4 bases had no gene match. The CDR3 contains 14 residues. Germline CDR1 SGHRS, CDR2 YFSETQ. CDR3: CASSGTGRYNEQFF. In DNA form, the CDR3 reads TGCGCCAGCAGCGGGACAGGAAGATACAATGAGCAGTTCTTC.

This clone occurred a few times. CDR3 nucleotide sequence: TGTGCCAGCAGCAAATTTAACTTCGCTTGGGACAGGACAACCTACGAGCAGTACTTC. This gives the protein CASSKFNFAWDRTTYEQYF. The V gene is TRBV21-1, the J gene TRBJ2-7; TRBD1 was called by the table and not checked on the DNA. TRBV21-1 is deemed a pseudogene. This CDR3 is built from 19 residues.

V gene TRBV29-1 combines with J gene TRBJ2-7, with 11 bases aligning to TRBD1. The ends lost 6 bases at V and 3 bases at J; junction bases unmatched: 7. Germline loops: CDR1 SQVTM, CDR2 ANQGSEA. This CDR3 has 14 residues. This chain's CDR3 is CSVSGQGANYEQYF. In DNA form, the CDR3 reads TGCAGCGTATCAGGACAGGGGGCCAACTACGAGCAGTACTTC.

V usage is TRBV4-2 and J usage is TRBJ2-2; D remains unclear. The germline CDR1 and CDR2 sequences are LGHNA and YNFKEQ. The CDR3 has 14 residues. Trimming cost V 0 bases and J 6 bases, with 8 bases left between them. For the CDR3, the DNA is TGTGCCAGCAGCCAAGATAGGCTAGCCGGGGAGCTGTTTTTT. It yields the protein CASSQDRLAGELFF.

V and J are TRBV3-1 (or the pseudogene TRBV3-2) and TRBJ2-7, with D uncertain. V lost 8 bases to trimming and J lost 2 bases, with 7 bases between them. Germline V CDR1 and CDR2: LGHDT, YNNKEL (reference sequence). The CDR3 consists of 11 residues. The DNA for the CDR3 is TGTGCCAGCCGGTCCGCCTACGAGCAGTACTTC. Translation gives CASRSAYEQYF.

The rearrangement links TRBV2 to TRBJ1-5; the D gene is possibly TRBD1 (6 bases). CDR3 length: 16 residues. Germline-derived CDR1 and CDR2 are SNHLY and FYNNEI. Trimming took 7 bases from V and 2 from J, leaving 18 bases between them. CDR3 sequence: CASILRPGERNQPQHF. The DNA for the CDR3 is TGTGCCAGCATTCTGCGACCAGGGGAGCGCAATCAGCCCCAGCATTTT.

V and J are TRBV23-1 and TRBJ1-1; D possibly corresponds to TRBD1 (5 bases). TRBV23-1 falls under the ORF class, with uncertain function. The CDR3 runs to 16 residues. The germline V and J ends were trimmed by 4 bases and 3 bases, with 18 bases remaining between them. CDR3: CASSPHPSRGDTEAFF. The CDR3 nucleotides read TGCGCCAGCAGTCCCCATCCGTCCCGGGGGGACACTGAAGCTTTCTTT.

V gene TRBV11-2 combines with J gene TRBJ2-7; D is possibly TRBD1 (6 bases). Germline CDR1 SGHAT, CDR2 FQNNGV. The CDR3 loop spans 16 amino acids. The V end was cut by 5 bases, the J end by 1 base, with 18 bases between. CDR3 residues: CASSPQGGGESYEQYF. The CDR3 DNA reads TGTGCCAGCAGCCCCCAAGGGGGTGGGGAGTCCTACGAGCAGTACTTC.

V usage is TRBV28 and J usage is TRBJ1-2; possible D gene TRBD1, 6 bases. With 3 bases removed from V and 6 bases from J, the gap between germline ends came to 20 bases. Germline V gene data show CDR1 as MDHEN and CDR2 as SYDVKM. This CDR3 has 16 amino acids. The CDR3 sequence: CASSFAPGEFAHGYTF. CDR3 bases: TGTGCCAGCAGTTTTGCCCCAGGGGAGTTCGCTCATGGCTACACCTTC.

The J gene is TRBJ2-3, the V gene TRBV5-1; 12 bases agree with TRBD2. With V trimmed by 6 bases and J by 0 bases, 14 bases remained unmatched. The CDR3 totals 19 residues. The germline V gene encodes CDR1 SGHRS and CDR2 YFSETQ. This CDR3 reads CASTLGLAGGTPSTDTQYF. CDR3 nucleotide sequence: TGCGCCAGCACCCTGGGACTAGCGGGTGGAACCCCAAGCACAGATACGCAGTATTTT.